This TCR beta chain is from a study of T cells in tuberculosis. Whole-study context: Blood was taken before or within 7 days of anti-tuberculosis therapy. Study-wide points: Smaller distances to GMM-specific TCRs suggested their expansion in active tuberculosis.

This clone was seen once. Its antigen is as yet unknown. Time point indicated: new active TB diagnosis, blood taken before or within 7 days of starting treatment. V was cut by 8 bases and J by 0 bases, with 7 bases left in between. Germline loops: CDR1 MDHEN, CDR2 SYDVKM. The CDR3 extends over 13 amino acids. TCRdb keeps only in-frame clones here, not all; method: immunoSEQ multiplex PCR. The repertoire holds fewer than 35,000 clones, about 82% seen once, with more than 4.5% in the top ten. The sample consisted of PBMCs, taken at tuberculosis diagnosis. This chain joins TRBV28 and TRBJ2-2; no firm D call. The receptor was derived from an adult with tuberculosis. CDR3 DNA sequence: TGTGCCAGCGCAGAAGCGAACACCGGGGAGCTGTTTTTT. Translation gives CASAEANTGELFF.